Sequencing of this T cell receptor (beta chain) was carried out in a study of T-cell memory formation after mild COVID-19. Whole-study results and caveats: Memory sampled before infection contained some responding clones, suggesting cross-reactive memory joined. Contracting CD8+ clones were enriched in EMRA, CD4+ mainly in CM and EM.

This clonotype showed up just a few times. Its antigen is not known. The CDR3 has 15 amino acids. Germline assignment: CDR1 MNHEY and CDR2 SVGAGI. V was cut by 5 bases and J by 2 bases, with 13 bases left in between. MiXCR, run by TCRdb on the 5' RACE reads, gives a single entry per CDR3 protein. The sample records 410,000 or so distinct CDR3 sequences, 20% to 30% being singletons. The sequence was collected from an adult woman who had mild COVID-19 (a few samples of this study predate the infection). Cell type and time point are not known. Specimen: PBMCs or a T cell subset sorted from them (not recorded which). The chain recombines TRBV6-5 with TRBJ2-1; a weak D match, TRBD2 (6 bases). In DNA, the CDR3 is TGTGCCAGCAGTCGAGGACTACCACCCTACAATGAGCAGTTCTTC. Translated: CASSRGLPPYNEQFF.